This TCR beta chain was retrieved from a study of monozygotic twins with inflammatory bowel disease. This CDR3 comprises 19 residues. Germline CDR1 reads SGHRS; CDR2 reads YFSETQ. A remark on this clonotype: Its antigen is undetermined.

Study outcomes and limitations: A single strong clonotype or signal linked to IBD was not supported.

TCRdb reanalyzed the 5' RACE reads, giving one entry per CDR3 protein sequence and no DNA. The sample data list approximately 330,000 distinct CDR3 sequences. The TCR was taken from a human donor with ulcerative colitis or Crohn's disease, or a healthy co-twin of an affected twin (not recorded which). The V gene is TRBV5-1, the J gene TRBJ2-1; TCRdb proposes TRBD2, but this gene call is untestable without DNA. Sequencing was done on a sample of blood. The CDR3 protein is CASTNVGLAGGLREAEQFF. The whole variable domain, remainder taken from reference TRBV5-1 and TRBJ2-1, is KAGVTQTPRYLIKTRGQQVTLSCSPISGHRSVSWYQQTPGQGLQFLFEYFSETQRNKGNFPGRFSGRQFSNSRSEMNVSTLELGDSALYLCASTNVGLAGGLREAEQFFGPGTRLTVL.